The rows below give T cell receptor beta chains drawn from one sample of a study of blood T cell repertoires in COVID-19. TCRdb keeps only in-frame clones here, not all; method: immunoSEQ multiplex PCR. Of approximately 480,000 clones listed, roughly 89% are singletons. Sequencing was carried out using peripheral blood. The receptors were gathered from a man between 18 and 35 years old with COVID-19, enrolled during active disease. The CDR3 runs from the conserved cysteine through the conserved F or W. A D gene is named only where the DNA matches it firmly. Size is omitted from some rows. Given values are once, few, many or a class for expanded clones.

.,TRBV25-1,.,TRBJ1-2,TGTGCCAGCAGTAACAATGGCTACACCTTC,CASSNNGYTF
TRBD1,TRBV15,few,TRBJ1-5,TGTGCCACCAGCAGACCGGACAGGGGGTTCAATCAGCCCCAGCATTTT,CATSRPDRGFNQPQHF
.,TRBV19,.,TRBJ1-5,TGTGCCAGTAGTGAAATGGGACTGCCCCAGCATTTT,CASSEMGLPQHF
.,TRBV12-3/TRBV12-4,.,TRBJ2-7,TGTGCCAGCAGTTTCGGAGAAGGCGACGAGCAGTACTTC,CASSFGEGDEQYF
.,TRBV14,.,TRBJ1-6,TGTGCCCACAGGGCAGGGAGCTCCTATAATTCACCCCTCCACTTT,CAHRAGSSYNSPLHF
.,TRBV2,few,TRBJ1-2,TGTGCCAGCAGTGAAGCGCGACTCCTCTATGGCTACACCTTC,CASSEARLLYGYTF
.,TRBV7-8,.,TRBJ2-5,TGTGCCAGCAGCTTAGCGGGAGGACAGGCCGGGGCCCAGTACTTC,CASSLAGGQAGAQYF
.,TRBV7-3,once,TRBJ2-2,TGTGCCAGCAGCTCCGCTGGTTCGGACACCGGGGAGCTGTTTTTT,CASSSAGSDTGELFF
TRBD1,TRBV5-1,.,TRBJ1-4,TGCGCCAGCAGCACGGACAGGTGGACTCTCGGGGAAAAACTGTTTTTT,CASSTDRWTLGEKLFF
TRBD2,TRBV5-4,.,TRBJ2-1,TGTGCCAGCAGCTTGGGTCCTACTAGCGGGGGGGCTGGGGATGAGCAGTTCTTC,CASSLGPTSGGAGDEQFF
.,TRBV9,.,TRBJ2-7,TGTGCCAGCAGCCACCCCGGTGGAGATTGGGAGGAGGAGCAGTACTTC,CASSHPGGDWEEEQYF
.,TRBV28,once,TRBJ1-5,TGTGCCAGCCTTCGCGCGGGAAATCAGCCCCAGCATTTT,CASLRAGNQPQHF
.,TRBV7-7,.,TRBJ1-5,TGTGCTAGCAGCCCTCGGGGGGTGGGGGGTAGCAATCAGCCCCAGCATTTT,CASSPRGVGGSNQPQHF
.,TRBV4-1,.,TRBJ1-5,TGCGCCAGCAGCCAAGGGTTCGGTGGGGCAGTTAGCAATCAGCCCCAGCATTTT,CASSQGFGGAVSNQPQHF
.,TRBV5-1,.,TRBJ2-7,TGCGCCAGCAGCTTCTTCCAGGCAAACGAGCAGTACTTC,CASSFFQANEQYF
TRBD1,TRBV27,.,TRBJ1-2,TGTGCCAGCAGTTACATCAGGGGGCGCACAAACTATGGCTACACCTTC,CASSYIRGRTNYGYTF
TRBD1,TRBV3-1/TRBV3-2,.,TRBJ2-2,TGTGCCAGCAGCCGACCGGGACAGGGGTTCTCGGCCGGGGAGCTGTTTTTT,CASSRPGQGFSAGELFF
.,TRBV21-1,.,TRBJ2-2,TGTGCCAGCAGCAAAGGGGGAGCTCCCTCTACGGAAGACACCGGGGAGCTGTTTTTT,CASSKGGAPSTEDTGELFF
.,TRBV24-1,.,TRBJ1-5,TGTGCCACCAGTGATGAGACTGATAGCAATCAGCCCCAGCATTTT,CATSDETDSNQPQHF
.,TRBV14,.,TRBJ2-6,TGTGCCAGCAGCCAATACTCTGGGGCCAACGTCCTGACTTTC,CASSQYSGANVLTF
TRBD2,TRBV30,.,TRBJ2-2,TGTGCCTGGAGTGTGTTAGCGGGAGGGCGGGGCACCGGGGAGCTGTTTTTT,CAWSVLAGGRGTGELFF
TRBD1,TRBV5-1,.,TRBJ2-7,TGCGCCAGCAGCACTGACACCCCAGACAGGGGGCCTCGGGAGCAGTACTTC,CASSTDTPDRGPREQYF
.,TRBV24-1,.,TRBJ2-2,TGTGCCACCAACTCCGTCCGGGGAAGCACCGGGGAGCTGTTTTTT,CATNSVRGSTGELFF
.,TRBV5-1,.,TRBJ1-4,TGCGCCAGCAGCGAGGACAGCGGAGAATTCGAAAAACTGTTTTTT,CASSEDSGEFEKLFF